Each of the 8 T cell receptor beta chains below was sequenced from the same sample in a study of graft-versus-host responses after intestinal transplantation. Assay used: immunoSEQ multiplex PCR; TCRdb lists only in-frame clones, some missing. The sample contains over 45,000 clones, about 90% of which appear only once. The sample in question was PBMCs, obtained 26 days after transplant. The source is a human patient who received an intestinal transplant, so some T cells may come from the graft donor.

V gene TRBV27 combines with J gene TRBJ1-4; no definite D call. The CDR3 runs 13 residues. V dropped 5 bases and J dropped 0 bases, with 4 bases sitting between them. In germline, CDR1 is MNHEY, CDR2 SMNVEV (reference sequence). The DNA of the CDR3 is TGTGCCAGCAGTCTTGCAACTAATGAAAAACTGTTTTTT. Translating gives CASSLATNEKLFF.

As for this clone: This specimen includes other DNA sequences encoding the same CDR3. V gene TRBV10-2 combines with J gene TRBJ2-7; 8 bases match TRBD2. Germline values: CDR1 WSHSY, CDR2 SAAADI. Trimming at V came to 7 bases and at J to 5 bases, leaving 7 bases not matched to a gene. CDR3 length: 13 amino acids. The CDR3 here is CASKGLADNEQYV. CDR3 in DNA: TGCGCCAGCAAAGGACTAGCAGACAACGAGCAGTACGTC.

The chain combines TRBV23-1 with TRBJ1-5; TRBD1 matches at 7 bases. TRBV23-1 counts as an open reading frame of uncertain function. The trim removed 5 bases at V and 4 bases at J, leaving 8 bases unmatched. The CDR3 is 15 residues long. CDR3 protein: CASSIIDRANQPQHF. The CDR3 DNA reads TGCGCCAGCAGTATAATCGACAGGGCAAATCAGCCCCAGCATTTT.

The chain links TRBV5-1 to TRBJ1-1; D gene ambiguous. V lost 0 bases and J lost 2, with 5 bases in between. CDR1 and CDR2 from the germline V gene are SGHRS and YFSETQ. This CDR3 region has 13 residues. As DNA, the CDR3 is TGCGCCAGCAGCTTGGACACAAACACTGAAGCTTTCTTT. It translates to CASSLDTNTEAFF. The full variable domain, completed using reference TRBV5-1 and TRBJ1-1, is KAGVTQTPRYLIKTRGQQVTLSCSPISGHRSVSWYQQTPGQGLQFLFEYFSETQRNKGNFPGRFSGRQFSNSRSEMNVSTLELGDSALYLCASSLDTNTEAFFGQGTRLTVV.

The chain links TRBV28 to TRBJ2-1, with 11 bases fitting TRBD2. Losses at the gene ends were 5 bases for V and 12 bases for J; bases not matched to a gene: 21. The CDR3 runs 18 residues. Germline V gives CDR1 MDHEN, CDR2 SYDVKM. CDR3 protein: CASSPTSGRRYVEIAQFF. CDR3 in DNA: TGTGCCAGCAGTCCCACTAGCGGGAGACGGTACGTGGAAATAGCGCAGTTCTTC.

The V and J genes are TRBV30 and TRBJ2-5; D unclear. Germline loops: CDR1 GTSNPN, CDR2 SVGIG (reference sequence). With 0 bases removed from V and 5 bases from J, the gap between germline ends came to 10 bases. The CDR3 runs 13 residues. As DNA, the CDR3 is TGTGCCTGGAGTGTAAGGTCAGCGGAGACCCAGTACTTC. Translation: CAWSVRSAETQYF.

The chain is built from TRBV20-1 and TRBJ2-5; unclear D gene. Germline assignment: CDR1 DFQATT and CDR2 SNEGSKA (reference sequence). This CDR3 contains 10 residues. V gave up 6 bases and J gave up 5 bases, with 7 bases separating them. The CDR3 loop reads CSAPLETQYF. CDR3 coding DNA: TGCAGTGCCCCGTTGGAGACCCAGTACTTC.

V gene TRBV7-9 combines with J gene TRBJ2-5; tentatively, D is TRBD1 (6 bases). In germline, CDR1 is SEHNR, CDR2 FQNEAQ (reference sequence). Trimming took off 2 bases at V and 4 bases at J, with 17 bases between the two ends. This CDR3 region has 16 residues. DNA of the CDR3: TGTGCCAGCAGCTTAAAAGGGACACGGAGGCGAGAGACCCAGTACTTC. Translating it yields CASSLKGTRRRETQYF.